This T cell receptor beta chain was sequenced for a study of blood T cell repertoires in COVID-19. This clone was observed a single time. Germline trimming cut 7 bases from V and 0 bases from J; bases unmatched to any gene: 2. The CDR3 runs 12 residues. Germline CDR1 GTSNPN, CDR2 SVGIG (reference sequence). Libraries were prepared by immunoSEQ multiplex PCR; TCRdb keeps only in-frame clonotypes and omits some of them. This sample has 200,000 to 250,000 clones, with roughly 89% found just once. This TCR was recovered from a woman in her twenties or thirties with acute COVID-19. The sample was PBMCs or T cells enriched from blood (not recorded which). The chain links TRBV30 to TRBJ2-7; 8 bases line up with TRBD1. The DNA of the CDR3 is TGTGCCTCTGACAGGGGCTCCTACGAGCAGTACTTC. It codes for CASDRGSYEQYF. The variable domain in full, completed from reference TRBV30 and TRBJ2-7, reads SQTIHQWPATLVQPVGSPLSLECTVEGTSNPNLYWYRQAAGRGLQLLFYSVGIGQISSEVPQNLSASRPQDRQFILSSKKLLLSDSGFYLCASDRGSYEQYFGPGTRLTVT.